This is a list of T cell receptor beta chains from one sample in a study of post-analysis software for immune sequencing data. TCRdb reprocessed the PCR reads via MiXCR and lists one record per CDR3 protein. The data show under 900,000 distinct CDR3 sequences, around 50% seen once. The specimen was blood. These receptors originate from a girl aged 10 to 17 with multiple sclerosis. Both conserved end residues are part of each CDR3. The order of the fields is V gene, D gene, clone size, J gene, CDR3 DNA, CDR3 protein. The D gene is left open where the match is weak. Part of the rows lack a size; the others show once, few, many or a class for expanded clones.

TRBV10-3	-	-	TRBJ2-7	TGTGCCATCACACAGGGCCCCCAAGGCGAGCAGTACTTC	CAITQGPQGEQYF
TRBV20-1	-	-	TRBJ1-5	TGCAGTGCTAGATTAAAAGGGGTGACCAATCAGCCCCAGCATTTT	CSARLKGVTNQPQHF
TRBV6-1	-	once	TRBJ1-2	-	CATMRTGAGTVYYGCTF
TRBV6-5	TRBD1	-	TRBJ1-2	TGTGCCAGCAGTTACTTCGGGGGACAGGGGGCGTACTATGGCTACACCTTC	CASSYFGGQGAYYGYTF
TRBV7-6	-	-	TRBJ2-7	TGTGCCAGCAGCCCCAACAGCGTTAGATACGAGCAGTACTTC	CASSPNSVRYEQYF
TRBV29-1	-	-	TRBJ2-1	TGCAGCGGGGGACCAGTTCTCGTTCATGAGCAGTTCTTC	CSGGPVLVHEQFF
TRBV7-9	TRBD2	few	TRBJ2-1	TGTGCCAGCAGCTTAGCGAACGGGACTAGCTTCTACAATGAGCAGTTCTTC	CASSLANGTSFYNEQFF
TRBV5-1	TRBD2	once	TRBJ2-5	TGCGCCAGCAGTCTTCAGGGACTAGCGGGGAAAGAGACCCAGTACTTC	CASSLQGLAGKETQYF
TRBV14	-	-	TRBJ2-2	TGTGCCAGCAGCCAATTTCAGACCGGGGAGCTGTTTTTT	CASSQFQTGELFF
TRBV12-3/TRBV12-4	-	-	TRBJ1-2	TGTGCCAGCAGTTTTCGGCGAGGGGACTATGGCTACACCTTC	CASSFRRGDYGYTF
TRBV20-1	TRBD1	few	TRBJ2-7	TGCAGTGCTAGAGATCTTAAACAGGGGGACTCCTACGAGCAGTACTTC	CSARDLKQGDSYEQYF
TRBV7-2	-	-	TRBJ2-7	TGTGCCAGCAGCTTAGCGGCGGGAAAGGGGTACGAGCAGTACTTC	CASSLAAGKGYEQYF
TRBV20-1	-	few	TRBJ2-1	TGCAGTGGAAACATGCCGGGGCAGCTGCGCTATGGGGAGCAGTTCTTC	CSGNMPGQLRYGEQFF
TRBV20-1	-	-	TRBJ2-7	TGCAGTGCTAGAGCGGGGCAGGGGTCGTACTTC	CSARAGQGSYF
TRBV3-1	TRBD2	-	TRBJ2-1	TGTGCCAGCAGCCAAGATCTTGTAGCGGGAACTCGCGGGGAGCAGTTCTTC	CASSQDLVAGTRGEQFF
TRBV11-2	-	few	TRBJ2-7	TGTGCCAGCAGCTTAACCCCTTATCCAAGCTACGAGCAGTACTTC	CASSLTPYPSYEQYF
TRBV5-1	-	-	TRBJ1-1	TGCGCCAGCAGCTTGGCAGTTCTCACTGAAGCTTTCTTT	CASSLAVLTEAFF
TRBV7-9	TRBD2	-	TRBJ2-5	TGTGCCAGCAGCTTATTTAGCGGGAGGGCCGGAGAGACCCAGTACTTC	CASSLFSGRAGETQYF
TRBV20-1	-	-	TRBJ2-5	TGCAGTGCTAGTCGGGTTCAGGGAGAGGAGACCCAGTACTTC	CSASRVQGEETQYF
TRBV7-2	TRBD2	-	TRBJ2-7	TGTGCCAGCAGCTTAGCCCCGGCGGGGGGGTACGAGCAGTACTTC	CASSLAPAGGYEQYF
TRBV14	-	-	TRBJ1-2	TGTGCCAGCAGCCATCCCCGCGGTGCAGGCTATGGCTACACCTTC	CASSHPRGAGYGYTF
TRBV29-1	TRBD2	-	TRBJ2-7	TGCAGCGTTGTACCTAGCGGGGGGACCTACGAGCAGTACTTC	CSVVPSGGTYEQYF
TRBV7-9	-	-	TRBJ2-5	TGTGCCAGCAGCTTATTGCCAGGGGGCGCGGGGGAGCAGTACTTC	CASSLLPGGAGEQYF
TRBV6-5	-	-	TRBJ2-7	TGTGCCAGCAGTTACTCTTGGTTCTACGAGCAGTACTTC	CASSYSWFYEQYF
TRBV20-1	TRBD2	-	TRBJ2-1	TGCAGTGCTAGGAAACCGGGACTAGCTTCCCATGAGCAGTTCTTC	CSARKPGLASHEQFF
TRBV10-3	-	few	TRBJ2-5	TGTGCCATCAGTGAGCCTCAAGAGACCCAGTACTTC	CAISEPQETQYF
TRBV4-1	-	few	TRBJ2-7	TGCGCCAGCAGCCAGTTGGGACTTTCCAACTCCTACGAGCAGTACTTC	CASSQLGLSNSYEQYF
TRBV7-3	TRBD1	-	TRBJ2-5	TGTGCCAGCAGCCCAGGGGGCTCCGAGACCCAGTACTTC	CASSPGGSETQYF
TRBV5-1	TRBD1	-	TRBJ1-2	TGCGCCAGCAGCTTTGGGCGGGACAGGGCTAATGGCCACACCTTC	CASSFGRDRANGHTF
TRBV29-1	-	-	TRBJ1-1	TGCAGCGCCACAGGGTCCCCTTTGAACACTGAAGCTTTCTTT	CSATGSPLNTEAFF
TRBV5-5	TRBD1	-	TRBJ2-1	TGTGCCAGCCGACGCACTGAACGACAGGGTTCCCACAATGAGCAGTTCTTC	CASRRTERQGSHNEQFF
TRBV5-6	TRBD2	-	TRBJ2-4	TGTGCCAGCAGCCTCCCGGATAGCGGGAGGTACTTC	CASSLPDSGRYF
TRBV5-1	-	-	TRBJ2-7	TGCGCCAGCAGCTTGGCCAGCTACTCCTACGAGCAGTACTTC	CASSLASYSYEQYF
TRBV7-9	-	-	TRBJ2-1	TGTGCCAGCAGCTTAGCGGGGGCCTCTACATACAATGAGCAGTTCTTC	CASSLAGASTYNEQFF
TRBV5-1	-	-	TRBJ2-1	TGCGCCAGCAGCTTGCCTTCCGTAATCCAGGAGCAGTTCTTC	CASSLPSVIQEQFF
TRBV9	-	few	TRBJ2-3	TGTGCCAGCCGACGGGGCATTAGCACAGATACGCAGTATTTT	CASRRGISTDTQYF
TRBV12-3/TRBV12-4	TRBD1	-	TRBJ2-2	TGTGCCAGCAGTCTGACAGGGTACGCCGGGGAGCTGTTTTTT	CASSLTGYAGELFF
TRBV4-2	-	-	TRBJ2-3	TGTGCCAGCGGCACTAGCACAGATACGCAGTATTTT	CASGTSTDTQYF
TRBV5-1	TRBD1	once	TRBJ2-7	TGCGCCAGCAGCTTGGGAATGGGACAGGGCGCATACGAGCAGTACTTC	CASSLGMGQGAYEQYF
TRBV20-1	TRBD1	few	TRBJ1-5	TGCAGTGCTCTACAGGGGGCGGGCAATCAGCCCCAGCATTTT	CSALQGAGNQPQHF
TRBV7-2	-	-	TRBJ1-2	TGTGCCAGCATCCGGACGAGTGGCTACACCTTC	CASIRTSGYTF
TRBV29-1	-	-	TRBJ1-4	TGCAGCGTTGTAACCAGAAATGAAAAACTGTTTTTT	CSVVTRNEKLFF
TRBV6-1	-	-	TRBJ1-2	TGTGCCAGCAGCGGAGGTGATTTCTATGGCTACACCTTC	CASSGGDFYGYTF